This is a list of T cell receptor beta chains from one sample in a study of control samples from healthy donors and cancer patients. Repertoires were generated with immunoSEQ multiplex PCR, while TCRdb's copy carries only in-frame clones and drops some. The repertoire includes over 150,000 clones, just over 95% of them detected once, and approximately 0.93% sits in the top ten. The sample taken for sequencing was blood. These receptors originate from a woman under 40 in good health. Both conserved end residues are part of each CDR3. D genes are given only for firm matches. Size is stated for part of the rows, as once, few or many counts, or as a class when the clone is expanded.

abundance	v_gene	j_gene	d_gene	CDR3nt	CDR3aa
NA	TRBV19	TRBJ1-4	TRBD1	TGTGCCAGTAGTAGGACAGGGGCGTCTAATGAAAAACTGTTTTTT	CASSRTGASNEKLFF
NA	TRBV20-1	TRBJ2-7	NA	TGCAGTGCTGGCCGCACCTACGAGCAGTACTTC	CSAGRTYEQYF
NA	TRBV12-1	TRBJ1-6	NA	TGTGCCAGCAGCTTCCACCGGTGGAGCGGCTATAATTCACCCCTCCACTTT	CASSFHRWSGYNSPLHF
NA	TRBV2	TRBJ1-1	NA	TGTGCCAGCAGGGGGGTCCAGGGGCCGTCAACTGAAGCTTTCTTT	CASRGVQGPSTEAFF
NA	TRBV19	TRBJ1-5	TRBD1	TGTGCCAGTAGTAAGGGGACAGTTAGCAATCAGCCCCAGCATTTT	CASSKGTVSNQPQHF
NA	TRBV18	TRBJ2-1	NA	TGTGCCAGCTCACCACAGCCGGGACCCACCTACAATGAGCAGTTCTTC	CASSPQPGPTYNEQFF
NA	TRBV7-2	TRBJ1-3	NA	TGTGCCAGCAGCTTAGGGACAGCCTCTGGAAACACCATATATTTT	CASSLGTASGNTIYF
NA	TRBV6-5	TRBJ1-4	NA	TGTGCCAGCAGTAAAACAGGTTGGGGAAGTGAAAAACTGTTTTTT	CASSKTGWGSEKLFF
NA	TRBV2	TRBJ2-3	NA	TGTGCCACCTCATGGGGGCGGCTGGAGTCCGTCACAGATACGCAGTATTTT	CATSWGRLESVTDTQYF
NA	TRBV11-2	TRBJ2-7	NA	TGTGCCAGCAGCCCACACTACGAGCAGTACTTC	CASSPHYEQYF
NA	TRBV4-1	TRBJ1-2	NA	TGCGCCAGCAGCCATTACCGGGGCCCTAACTATGGCTACACCTTC	CASSHYRGPNYGYTF
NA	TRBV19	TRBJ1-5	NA	TGTGCCAGTAGTATTTTGGGGGTCGATCAGCCCCAGCATTTT	CASSILGVDQPQHF
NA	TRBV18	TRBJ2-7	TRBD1	TGTGCCAGCTCACCATTCAATGGGCAGGGGGCTAGCAACGAGCAGTACTTC	CASSPFNGQGASNEQYF
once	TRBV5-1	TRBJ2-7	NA	TGCGCCAGCAGCGAGCGGGACAGGTTCTCCTACGAGCAGTACTTC	CASSERDRFSYEQYF
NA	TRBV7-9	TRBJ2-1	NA	TGTGCCAGCAGCGCCTGGGCGGCTGAGCAGTTCTTC	CASSAWAAEQFF
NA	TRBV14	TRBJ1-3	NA	TGTGCCAGCAGCGCACGACGGGTAGTCTCTGGAAACACCATATATTTT	CASSARRVVSGNTIYF
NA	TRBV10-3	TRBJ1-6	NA	TGTGCCATCAGTCCGGACGTGTCCTATAATTCACCCCTCCACTTT	CAISPDVSYNSPLHF
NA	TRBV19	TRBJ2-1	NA	TGTGCCAGTAGTATTGTAAGCGATTATTACAATGAGCAGTTCTTC	CASSIVSDYYNEQFF
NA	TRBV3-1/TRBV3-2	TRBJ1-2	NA	TGTGCCAGCAGCCAACAGGGGTGGGGCTACACCTTC	CASSQQGWGYTF
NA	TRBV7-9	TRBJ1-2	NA	TGTGCCAGCAGCTTAATGGGGGCCCTGCCTAACTATGGCTACACCTTC	CASSLMGALPNYGYTF
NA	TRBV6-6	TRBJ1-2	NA	TGTGCCAGCTCGAACGGCCTTACGGAGAACACCTTC	CASSNGLTENTF
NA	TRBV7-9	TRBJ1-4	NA	TGTGCCAGCAGCTCATCCAGGGGCGGGATGGGTGAAAAACTGTTTTTT	CASSSSRGGMGEKLFF
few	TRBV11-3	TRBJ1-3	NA	TGTGCCAGCAGCTTAGATCCCGGGAGCACCATATATTTT	CASSLDPGSTIYF
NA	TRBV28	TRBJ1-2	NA	TGTGCCAGCAGTCCGACCTACTATGGCTACACCTTC	CASSPTYYGYTF
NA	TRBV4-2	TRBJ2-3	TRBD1	TGTGCCAGCAGCCACGGGACAGGGAATCCCACAGATACGCAGTATTTT	CASSHGTGNPTDTQYF